Listed below are T cell receptor beta chains from one sample, sequenced in a study of beta chain features in type 1 diabetes. Data came from immunoSEQ multiplex PCR; TCRdb stores just in-frame clones and leaves some out. The table shows under 150,000 clones, with roughly 50% occurring only once. The sequenced sample consisted of Tregs from blood. Source of these receptors: a man aged 18-30 years in good health. Both conserved end residues are part of each CDR3. Each record gives: CDR3 protein, V gene, CDR3 length, J gene.

CDR3aa: CASSLDRGADTQYF
v_gene: TRBV5-1
len: 14
j_gene: TRBJ2-3

CDR3aa: CAWSYSGTQVVHF
v_gene: TRBV30
len: 13
j_gene: TRBJ2-7

CDR3aa: CASSGQGFVKKLFF
v_gene: TRBV2
len: 14
j_gene: TRBJ1-4

CDR3aa: CASSLNPTSTDTQYF
v_gene: TRBV5-1
len: 15
j_gene: TRBJ2-3

CDR3aa: CASSLVRAGELFF
v_gene: TRBV5-5
len: 13
j_gene: TRBJ2-2

CDR3aa: CSVDQSSADTQYF
v_gene: TRBV29-1
len: 13
j_gene: TRBJ2-3

CDR3aa: CASSQSLARTSTDTQYF
v_gene: TRBV4-1
len: 17
j_gene: TRBJ2-3

CDR3aa: CASSSNIGQPGYNEQFF
v_gene: TRBV27
len: 17
j_gene: TRBJ2-1

CDR3aa: CASSPSGGQKNIQYF
v_gene: TRBV18
len: 15
j_gene: TRBJ2-4

CDR3aa: CAWSAFSPGSGNQPQHF
v_gene: TRBV30
len: 17
j_gene: TRBJ1-5

CDR3aa: CASRPWISDSFSYEQYF
v_gene: TRBV28
len: 17
j_gene: TRBJ2-7

CDR3aa: CASSKTSGRDNEQFF
v_gene: TRBV27
len: 15
j_gene: TRBJ2-1

CDR3aa: CASSLRDEQYF
v_gene: TRBV5-1
len: 11
j_gene: TRBJ2-7

CDR3aa: CASHRGGQGYTF
v_gene: TRBV6-5
len: 12
j_gene: TRBJ1-2

CDR3aa: CASSLGSDRGTEAFF
v_gene: TRBV27
len: 15
j_gene: TRBJ1-1

CDR3aa: CSVAQTGETQYF
v_gene: TRBV29-1
len: 12
j_gene: TRBJ2-5

CDR3aa: CASKKTGLSPLHF
v_gene: TRBV27
len: 13
j_gene: TRBJ1-6

CDR3aa: CASSLVLAASYEQYF
v_gene: TRBV7-2
len: 15
j_gene: TRBJ2-7

CDR3aa: CASSPKTSGGVNYEQYF
v_gene: TRBV7-2
len: 17
j_gene: TRBJ2-7

CDR3aa: CAWSGTSGNYNEQFF
v_gene: TRBV30
len: 15
j_gene: TRBJ2-1

CDR3aa: CAISETLRQGMFNEQYF
v_gene: TRBV10-3
len: 17
j_gene: TRBJ2-7

CDR3aa: CASSPQGEYSNQPQHF
v_gene: TRBV2
len: 16
j_gene: TRBJ1-5

CDR3aa: CASRQEGRGEQYF
v_gene: TRBV6-5
len: 13
j_gene: TRBJ2-7

CDR3aa: CATPGADTQYF
v_gene: TRBV7-9
len: 11
j_gene: TRBJ2-3

CDR3aa: CASSINPGLAYEQYF
v_gene: TRBV7-2
len: 15
j_gene: .

CDR3aa: CASSYSRRGGEQYF
v_gene: TRBV6-5
len: 14
j_gene: TRBJ2-7

CDR3aa: CASSQNSGASNQPQHF
v_gene: TRBV23-1
len: 16
j_gene: TRBJ1-5

CDR3aa: CASSFTATIGETQYF
v_gene: TRBV7-8
len: 15
j_gene: TRBJ2-5

CDR3aa: CASSLGTFPMDTQYF
v_gene: TRBV7-9
len: 15
j_gene: TRBJ2-3

CDR3aa: CASSSRTGMETQYF
v_gene: TRBV5-1
len: 14
j_gene: TRBJ2-5

CDR3aa: CASSLQGFRTDTQYF
v_gene: TRBV28
len: 15
j_gene: TRBJ2-3

CDR3aa: CASKQPPNYGYTF
v_gene: TRBV19
len: 13
j_gene: TRBJ1-2

CDR3aa: CASSFLAGEPVFEQFF
v_gene: TRBV5-5
len: 16
j_gene: TRBJ2-1

CDR3aa: CASTLTGPQQETQYF
v_gene: TRBV6-5
len: 15
j_gene: TRBJ2-5

CDR3aa: CASSLRQGKIEQYF
v_gene: TRBV7-2
len: 14
j_gene: TRBJ2-7

CDR3aa: CSVVSGGFPGVGELFF
v_gene: TRBV29-1
len: 16
j_gene: TRBJ2-2

CDR3aa: CASRLTGSYEQYF
v_gene: TRBV2
len: 13
j_gene: TRBJ2-7